This TCR beta chain was obtained from a study of shared clonotypes between healthy human individuals. Findings and caveats of the study: A handful of donors held about 4.6% of naive CD4 clonotypes in common. In the sorted subsets, rarefaction showed sequencing was incomplete despite large depth.

Concerning this clone itself: What it binds is not known.

The CDR3 runs to 15 residues. After removal of 5 bases from V and 0 bases from J, the junction contained 3 bases not matched to a gene. The germline V gene has CDR1 SGHTA and CDR2 FQGNSA. Evenly divided among several immunoSEQ plates was the genomic DNA of each subset. Each replicate PCR on the sorted subsets used about 220 ng DNA (around 30,000 T cell genomes). Method: immunoSEQ multiplex PCR; TCRdb's copy keeps in-frame clones and lacks some. The repertoire holds more than 2 million clones, with about 95% as singletons. The gene calls are TRBV7-2 and TRBJ2-3; 9 nucleotides line up with TRBD2. The sample taken for sequencing was naive CD4+ T cells sorted from blood. Described subset: CD45RA+ positively selected. The receptor was isolated from a man between 18 and 35 years old in good health. CDR3 DNA: TGTGCCAGCAGCCAACTAGCGGGTAGCACAGATACGCAGTATTTT. Its protein is CASSQLAGSTDTQYF.